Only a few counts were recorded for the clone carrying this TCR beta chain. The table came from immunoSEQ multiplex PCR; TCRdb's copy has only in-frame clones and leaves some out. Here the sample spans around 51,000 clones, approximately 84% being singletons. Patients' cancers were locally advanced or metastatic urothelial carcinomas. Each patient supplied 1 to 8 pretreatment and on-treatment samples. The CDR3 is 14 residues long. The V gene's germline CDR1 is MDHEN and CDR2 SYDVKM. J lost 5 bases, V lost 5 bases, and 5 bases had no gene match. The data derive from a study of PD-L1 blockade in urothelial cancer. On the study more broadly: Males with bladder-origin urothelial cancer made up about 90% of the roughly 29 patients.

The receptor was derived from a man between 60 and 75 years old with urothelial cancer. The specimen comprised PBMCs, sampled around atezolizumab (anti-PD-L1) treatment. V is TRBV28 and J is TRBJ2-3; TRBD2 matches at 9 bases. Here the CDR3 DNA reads TGTGCCAGCAGTCCCGGACTAGCGCTAGATACGCAGTATTTT. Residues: CASSPGLALDTQYF.